Described below is a single T cell receptor beta chain sequence and its context. The antigen is undetermined. The data were obtained in a study of CD39 and CD103 CD8 tumor-infiltrating T cells. General study points: DP CD8 TILs seemed more oligoclonal than DN, SP and blood memory CD8. DN TIL clonotypes largely overlapped peripheral memory CD8 repertoires, unlike DP.

Measured with immunoSEQ multiplex PCR; TCRdb has only the in-frame clones, and not every one. The sample carries 4,000 to 5,500 clones, about 75% recorded once. Germline loops: CDR1 SGDLS, CDR2 YYNGEE. V trimming: 4 bases; J trimming: 7 bases; junction bases outside the gene matches: 11. The CDR3 is made up of 15 amino acids. Memory CD8 T cells were sorted as CD8+CD4-CD45RA-, any CCR7 status. The sample consisted of CD8+ T cells sorted from blood. Subset noted: total memory CD8 T cells (CD45RA-CCR7+/-) from blood or uninvolved lymph node. This receptor was identified in a human donor with head and neck squamous cell carcinoma. The chain is built from TRBV9 and TRBJ2-5, with 9 bases aligning to TRBD1. Here the CDR3 DNA reads TGTGCCAGCAGCCCCCGACAGGGGGACCTTAGGACCCAGTACTTC. Translated, it gives CASSPRQGDLRTQYF.